This TCR beta chain was sequenced during a study of T cell repertoires in cytomegalovirus infection (dated 2019 in TCRdb). Study-level background: Donor HLA type was relevant to the analysis, because carriage of CMV infection together with the matching HLA type was indicated by public TCR beta signatures. Findings and caveats that apply to the study as a whole: The ex vivo response was dominated by HLA-C-restricted CMV-specific TCR beta clonotypes, and the single most frequent clonotype in two of eight donors was supplied by these HLA-C-restricted clonotypes. In both this cohort and an independent roughly 330-donor cohort, the cumulative frequency of public TCR beta family members distinguished carriers of CMV infection plus the relevant HLA type.

This clonotype has only a few counts. The antigen this receptor binds is unknown. No much larger clonotype is one base removed from it; base qualities were not supplied. The germline V end is reduced by 5 bases and the J end by 2 bases; junction bases left unmatched: 10. The CDR3 covers 17 residues, taking in both the cysteine and the phenylalanine. The DNA shown is the 51-base CDR3, in frame from base 1. Via the germline V gene (reference sequence), CDR1 is LNHDA and CDR2 SQIVND. Data came from an Illumina HiSeq 1500. Using fastp trimming at Q25 and MiXCR clonotype assembly, TCRdb reanalyzed the public sequencing data and kept in-frame beta chains. Duplicate CDR3 protein sequences are folded into a single record with the most common DNA and genes. The table for this sample lists under 800,000 distinct CDR3 sequences; approximately 25% of them were counted only once. The top ten clones comprise 7.5% to 9% of the sample.

Sequences were obtained from CD8+ T cells from PBMCs. The chain links TRBV19 with TRBJ1-5, with 9 bases matching TRBD1. The receptor was derived from a human donor in good health (CMV status not recorded). Some clones in this sample may be carry-over from other donors' samples. The DNA is as follows: TGTGCCAGTAGTCGCCACCTCCGGGACAGGGGCAATCAGCCCCAGCATTTT. Its amino acids are CASSRHLRDRGNQPQHF.